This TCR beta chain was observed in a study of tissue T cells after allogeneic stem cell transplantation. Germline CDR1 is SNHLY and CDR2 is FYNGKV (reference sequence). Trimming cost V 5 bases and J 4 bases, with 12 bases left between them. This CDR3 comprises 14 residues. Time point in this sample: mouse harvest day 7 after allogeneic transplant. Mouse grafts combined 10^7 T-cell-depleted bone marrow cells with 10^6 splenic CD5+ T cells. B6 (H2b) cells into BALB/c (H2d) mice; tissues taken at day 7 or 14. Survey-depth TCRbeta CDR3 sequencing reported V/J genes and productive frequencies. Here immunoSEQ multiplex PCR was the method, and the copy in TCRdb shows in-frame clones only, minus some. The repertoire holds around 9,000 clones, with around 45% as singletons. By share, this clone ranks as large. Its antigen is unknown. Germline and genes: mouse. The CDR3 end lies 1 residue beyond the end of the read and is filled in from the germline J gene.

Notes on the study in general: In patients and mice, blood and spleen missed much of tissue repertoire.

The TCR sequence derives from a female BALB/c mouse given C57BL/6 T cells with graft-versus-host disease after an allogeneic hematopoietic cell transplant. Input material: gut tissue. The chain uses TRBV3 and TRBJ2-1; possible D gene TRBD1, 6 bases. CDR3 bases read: TGTGCCAGCAGCCCACAGGGTGGGTATGCTGAGCAGTTC. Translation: CASSPQGGYAEQF. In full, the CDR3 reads CASSPQGGYAEQFF.